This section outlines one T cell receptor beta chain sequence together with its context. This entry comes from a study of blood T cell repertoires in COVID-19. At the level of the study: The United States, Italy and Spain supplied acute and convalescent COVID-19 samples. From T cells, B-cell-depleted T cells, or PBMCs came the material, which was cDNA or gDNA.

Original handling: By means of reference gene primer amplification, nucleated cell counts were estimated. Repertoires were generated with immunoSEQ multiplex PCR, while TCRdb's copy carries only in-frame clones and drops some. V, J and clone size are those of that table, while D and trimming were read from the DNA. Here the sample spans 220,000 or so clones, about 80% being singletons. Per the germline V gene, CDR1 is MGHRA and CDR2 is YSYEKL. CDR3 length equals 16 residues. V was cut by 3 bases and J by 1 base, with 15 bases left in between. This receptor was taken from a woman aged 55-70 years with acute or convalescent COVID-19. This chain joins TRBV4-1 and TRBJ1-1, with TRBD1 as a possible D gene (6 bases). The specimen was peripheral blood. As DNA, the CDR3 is TGCGCCAGCAGCCAGGTCCTCGGACAGAGGAACACTGAAGCTTTCTTT. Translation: CASSQVLGQRNTEAFF.